A single count supports the clone carrying this TCR beta chain. This sample includes further DNA sequences coding for the same CDR3. V lost 1 base to trimming and J lost 2 bases, with 7 bases between them. CDR1 LNHDA and CDR2 SQIVND come from the germline V gene (reference sequence). This CDR3 contains 14 residues. Sequencing used immunoSEQ multiplex PCR; TCRdb keeps in-frame clones, though not all of them. Of roughly 150,000 clones in the sample, over 75% were seen once. The sample originates from a study of blood T cell repertoires in COVID-19. At the level of the study: Sample material is recorded as cDNA or gDNA derived from T cells, B-cell-depleted T cells, or PBMCs.

The TCR was taken from a woman between 40 and 55 years old with acute or convalescent COVID-19. The rearrangement links TRBV19 to TRBJ2-3; D is undetermined. The sample consisted of peripheral blood. CDR3 protein: CASSIVASTDTQYF. The CDR3 DNA reads TGTGCCAGTAGTATAGTGGCCTCCACAGATACGCAGTATTTT.